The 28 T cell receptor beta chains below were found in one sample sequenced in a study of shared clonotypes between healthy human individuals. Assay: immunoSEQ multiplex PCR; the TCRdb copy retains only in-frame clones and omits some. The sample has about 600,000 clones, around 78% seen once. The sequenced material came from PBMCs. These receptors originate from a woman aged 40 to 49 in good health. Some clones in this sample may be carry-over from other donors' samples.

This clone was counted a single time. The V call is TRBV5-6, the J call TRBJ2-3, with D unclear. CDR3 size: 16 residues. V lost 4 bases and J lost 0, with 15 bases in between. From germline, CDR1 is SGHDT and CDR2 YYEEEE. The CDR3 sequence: CASSQIGTRSTDTQYF. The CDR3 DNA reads TGTGCCAGCAGCCAGATCGGTACCCGTAGCACAGATACGCAGTATTTT.

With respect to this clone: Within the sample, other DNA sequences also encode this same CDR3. The CDR3 loop reads CASDRGYEQFF. For the CDR3, the DNA is TGTGCCAGCGACAGGGGGTATGAGCAGTTCTTC. J is TRBJ2-1 and V is TRBV19; TRBD1 matches at 9 bases. Unmatched junction bases numbered 2, after V lost 9 bases and J lost 8 bases. CDR1 LNHDA and CDR2 SQIVND come from the germline V gene (reference sequence). There are 11 residues in the CDR3.

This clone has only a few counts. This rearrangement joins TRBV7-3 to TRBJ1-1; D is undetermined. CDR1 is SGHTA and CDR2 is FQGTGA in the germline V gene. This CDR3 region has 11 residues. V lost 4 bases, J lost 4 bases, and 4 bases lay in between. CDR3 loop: CASSSPTEAFF. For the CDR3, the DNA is TGTGCCAGCAGCTCCCCCACTGAAGCTTTCTTT.

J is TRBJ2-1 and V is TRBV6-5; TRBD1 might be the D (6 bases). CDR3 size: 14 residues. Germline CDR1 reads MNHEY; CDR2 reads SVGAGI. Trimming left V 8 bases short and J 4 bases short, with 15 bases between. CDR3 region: CASQRMGAYNEQFF. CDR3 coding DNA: TGTGCCAGCCAACGGATGGGGGCTTACAATGAGCAGTTCTTC.

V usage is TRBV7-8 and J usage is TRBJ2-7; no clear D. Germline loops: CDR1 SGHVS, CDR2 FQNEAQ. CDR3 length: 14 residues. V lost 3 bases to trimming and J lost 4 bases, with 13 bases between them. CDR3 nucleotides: TGTGCCAGCAGCTTTGCCGGGTATGCTTACGAGCAGTACTTC. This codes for CASSFAGYAYEQYF.

This CDR3 is CASSLQDYGYTF. As DNA, the CDR3 is TGTGCCAGCAGCCTACAGGACTATGGCTACACCTTC. The rearrangement joins TRBV7-2 to TRBJ1-2, with TRBD1 as a possible D gene (5 bases). V was clipped by 5 bases and J by 3 bases, with 7 bases between them. Germline CDR1 is SGHTA and CDR2 is FQGNSA. The length of the CDR3 is 12 residues.

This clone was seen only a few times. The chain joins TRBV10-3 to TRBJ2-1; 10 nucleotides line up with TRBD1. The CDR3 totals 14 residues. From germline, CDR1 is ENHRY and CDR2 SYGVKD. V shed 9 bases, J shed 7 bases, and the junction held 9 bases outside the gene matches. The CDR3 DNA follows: TGTGCCATTTCCGGGACAGGGGTGGGGAATGAGCAGTTCTTC. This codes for CAISGTGVGNEQFF.

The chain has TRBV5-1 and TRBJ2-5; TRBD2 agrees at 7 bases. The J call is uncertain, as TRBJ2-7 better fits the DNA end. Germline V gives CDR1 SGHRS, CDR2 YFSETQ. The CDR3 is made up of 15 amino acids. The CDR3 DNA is TGCGCCAGCAGCTTGGTTGCGGGAGAATTCTACGAGCAGTACTTC. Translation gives CASSLVAGEFYEQYF.

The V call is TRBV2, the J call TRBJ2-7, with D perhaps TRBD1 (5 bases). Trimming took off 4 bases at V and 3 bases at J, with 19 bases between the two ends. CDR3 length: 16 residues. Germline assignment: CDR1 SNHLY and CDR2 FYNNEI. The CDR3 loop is CASSGSGAEPYYEQYF. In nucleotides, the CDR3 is TGTGCCAGCAGTGGATCTGGGGCGGAACCCTACTACGAGCAGTACTTC.

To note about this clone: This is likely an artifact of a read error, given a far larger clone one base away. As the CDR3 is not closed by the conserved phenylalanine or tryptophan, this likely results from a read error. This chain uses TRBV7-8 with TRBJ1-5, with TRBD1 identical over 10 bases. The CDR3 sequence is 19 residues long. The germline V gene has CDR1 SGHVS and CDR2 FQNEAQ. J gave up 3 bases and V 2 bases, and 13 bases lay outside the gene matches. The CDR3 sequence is CASSLRELTGGFPNQPQHL. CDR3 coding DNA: TGTGCCAGCAGCTTAAGGGAGCTGACAGGGGGCTTCCCCAATCAGCCCCAGCATCTT.

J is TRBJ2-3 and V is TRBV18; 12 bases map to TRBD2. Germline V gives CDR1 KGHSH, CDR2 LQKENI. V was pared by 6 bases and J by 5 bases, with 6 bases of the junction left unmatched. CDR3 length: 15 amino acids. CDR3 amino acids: CASSASGRAEDTQYF. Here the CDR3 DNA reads TGTGCCAGCTCCGCTAGCGGGAGGGCCGAAGATACGCAGTATTTT.

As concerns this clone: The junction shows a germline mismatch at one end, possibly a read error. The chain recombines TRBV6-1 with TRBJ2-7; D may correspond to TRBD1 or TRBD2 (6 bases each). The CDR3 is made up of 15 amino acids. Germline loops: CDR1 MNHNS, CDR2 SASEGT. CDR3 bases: TGTGCCAGCAGTGAAGGGACGGGGGCGATCTGGTCAGCGCAGTTC. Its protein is CASSEGTGAIWSAQF.

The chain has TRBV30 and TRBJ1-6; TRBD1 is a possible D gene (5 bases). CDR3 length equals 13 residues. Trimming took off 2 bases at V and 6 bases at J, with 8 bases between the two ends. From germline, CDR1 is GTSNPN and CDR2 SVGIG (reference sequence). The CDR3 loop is CAWSLQGNSPLHF. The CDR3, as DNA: TGTGCCTGGAGTCTGCAGGGTAATTCACCCCTCCACTTT.

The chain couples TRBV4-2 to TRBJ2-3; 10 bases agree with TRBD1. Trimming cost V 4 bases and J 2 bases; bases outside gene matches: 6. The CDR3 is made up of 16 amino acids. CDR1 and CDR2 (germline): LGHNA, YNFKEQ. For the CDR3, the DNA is TGTGCCAGCAGCCCCGGACAGGGGGGCCACACAGATACGCAGTATTTT. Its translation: CASSPGQGGHTDTQYF.

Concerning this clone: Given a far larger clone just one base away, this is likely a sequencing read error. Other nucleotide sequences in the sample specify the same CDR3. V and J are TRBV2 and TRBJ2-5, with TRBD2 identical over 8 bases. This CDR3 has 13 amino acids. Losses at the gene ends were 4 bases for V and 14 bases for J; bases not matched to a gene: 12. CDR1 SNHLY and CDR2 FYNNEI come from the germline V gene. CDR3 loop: CASSAGGAYEQYF. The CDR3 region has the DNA TGTGCCAGCAGTGCGGGAGGGGCCTACGAGCAATACTTC. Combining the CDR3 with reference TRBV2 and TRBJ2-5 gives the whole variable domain EPEVTQTPSHQVTQMGQEVILRCVPISNHLYFYWYRQILGQKVEFLVSFYNNEISEKSEIFDDQFSVERPDGSNFTLKIRSTKLEDSAMYFCASSAGGAYEQYFGPGTRLLVL.

CDR3 amino acids: CASSPRDRSSYEQYF. The CDR3 DNA follows: TGTGCCAGCTCACCTCGGGACAGGAGCTCCTACGAGCAGTACTTC. The chain combines TRBV18 with TRBJ2-7; 8 positions match TRBD1. J gave up 0 bases and V 3 bases, and 4 bases lay outside the gene matches. This CDR3 is built from 15 residues. Per the germline V gene, CDR1 is KGHSH and CDR2 is LQKENI. The variable domain in full, completed from reference TRBV18 and TRBJ2-7, reads NAGVMQNPRHLVRRRGQEARLRCSPMKGHSHVYWYRQLPEEGLKFMVYLQKENIIDESGMPKERFSAEFPKEGPSILRIQQVVRGDSAAYFCASSPRDRSSYEQYFGPGTRLTVT.

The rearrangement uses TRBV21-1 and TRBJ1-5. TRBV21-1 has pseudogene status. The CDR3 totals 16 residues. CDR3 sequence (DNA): TGTGCCAGCAGCAGCGGGACCCTCCATAGCAATCAGCCCCAGCATTTT. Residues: CASSSGTLHSNQPQHF.

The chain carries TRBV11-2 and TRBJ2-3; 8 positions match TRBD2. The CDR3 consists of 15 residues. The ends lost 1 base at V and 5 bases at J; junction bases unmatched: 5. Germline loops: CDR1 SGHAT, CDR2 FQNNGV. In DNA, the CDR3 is TGTGCCAGCAGCTTAGGCCCAGCGGGAGTAGATACGCAGTATTTT. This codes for CASSLGPAGVDTQYF.

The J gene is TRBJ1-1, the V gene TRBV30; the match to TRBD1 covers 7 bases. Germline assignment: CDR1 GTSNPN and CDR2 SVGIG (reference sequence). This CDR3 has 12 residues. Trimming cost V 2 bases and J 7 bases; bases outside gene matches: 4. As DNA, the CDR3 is TGTGCCTGGAGTCAACAGGGGATTGAAGCTTTCTTT. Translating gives CAWSQQGIEAFF.

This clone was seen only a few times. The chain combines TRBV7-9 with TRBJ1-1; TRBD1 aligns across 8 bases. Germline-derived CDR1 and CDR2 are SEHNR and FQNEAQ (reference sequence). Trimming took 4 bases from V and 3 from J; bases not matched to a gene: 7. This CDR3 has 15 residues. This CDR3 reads CASSSAQGADTEAFF. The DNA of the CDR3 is TGTGCCAGCAGCTCCGCTCAGGGGGCTGACACTGAAGCTTTCTTT.

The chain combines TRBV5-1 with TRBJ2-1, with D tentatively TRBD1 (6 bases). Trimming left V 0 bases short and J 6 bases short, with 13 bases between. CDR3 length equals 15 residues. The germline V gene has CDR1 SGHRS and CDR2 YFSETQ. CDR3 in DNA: TGCGCCAGCAGCTTGGTTGCGACAGGTTCCAATGAGCAGTTCTTC. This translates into CASSLVATGSNEQFF.

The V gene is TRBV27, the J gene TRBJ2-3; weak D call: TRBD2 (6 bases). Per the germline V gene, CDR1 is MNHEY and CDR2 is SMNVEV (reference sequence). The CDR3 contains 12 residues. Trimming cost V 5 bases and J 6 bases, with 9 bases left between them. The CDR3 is CASSPGEDTQYF. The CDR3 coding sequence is TGTGCCAGCAGTCCGGGGGAGGATACGCAGTATTTT.

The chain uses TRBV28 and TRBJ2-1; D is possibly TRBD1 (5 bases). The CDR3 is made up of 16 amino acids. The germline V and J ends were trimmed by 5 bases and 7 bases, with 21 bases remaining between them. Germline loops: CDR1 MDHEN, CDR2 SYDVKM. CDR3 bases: TGTGCCAGCAGTAGCCAAGAATTTCAGGGTTTGAATGAGCAGTTCTTC. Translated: CASSSQEFQGLNEQFF. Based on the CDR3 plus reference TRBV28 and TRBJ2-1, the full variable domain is DVKVTQSSRYLVKRTGEKVFLECVQDMDHENMFWYRQDPGLGLRLIYFSYDVKMKEKGDIPEGYSVSREKKERFSLILESASTNQTSMYLCASSSQEFQGLNEQFFGPGTRLTVL.

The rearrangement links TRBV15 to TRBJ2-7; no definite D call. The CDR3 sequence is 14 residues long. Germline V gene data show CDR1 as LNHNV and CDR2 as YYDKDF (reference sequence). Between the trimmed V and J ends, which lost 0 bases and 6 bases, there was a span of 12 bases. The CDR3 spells CATSRDSQNSEQYF. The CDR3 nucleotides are TGTGCCACCAGCAGAGATTCCCAGAATAGCGAGCAGTACTTC.

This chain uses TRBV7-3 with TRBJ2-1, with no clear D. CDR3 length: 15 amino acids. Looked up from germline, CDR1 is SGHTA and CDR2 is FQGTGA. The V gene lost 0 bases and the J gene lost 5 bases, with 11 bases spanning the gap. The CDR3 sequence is CASSLTGRQDNEQFF. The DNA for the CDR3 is TGTGCCAGCAGCTTAACAGGCAGACAAGACAATGAGCAGTTCTTC.

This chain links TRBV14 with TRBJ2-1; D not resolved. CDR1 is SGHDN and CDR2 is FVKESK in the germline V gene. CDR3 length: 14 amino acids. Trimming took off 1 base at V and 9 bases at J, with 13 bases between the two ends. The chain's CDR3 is CASSQGLILGEQFF. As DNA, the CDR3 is TGTGCCAGCAGCCAAGGGCTGATCCTCGGTGAGCAGTTCTTC.

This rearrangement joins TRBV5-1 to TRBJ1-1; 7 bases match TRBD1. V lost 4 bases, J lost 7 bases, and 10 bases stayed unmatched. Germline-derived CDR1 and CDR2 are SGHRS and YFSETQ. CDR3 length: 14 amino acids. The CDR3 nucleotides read TGCGCCAGCAGCGCAAGAGAGGGGGCGGTTGAAGCTTTCTTT. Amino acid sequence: CASSAREGAVEAFF. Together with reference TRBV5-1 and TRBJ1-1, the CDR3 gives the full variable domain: KAGVTQTPRYLIKTRGQQVTLSCSPISGHRSVSWYQQTPGQGLQFLFEYFSETQRNKGNFPGRFSGRQFSNSRSEMNVSTLELGDSALYLCASSAREGAVEAFFGQGTRLTVV.

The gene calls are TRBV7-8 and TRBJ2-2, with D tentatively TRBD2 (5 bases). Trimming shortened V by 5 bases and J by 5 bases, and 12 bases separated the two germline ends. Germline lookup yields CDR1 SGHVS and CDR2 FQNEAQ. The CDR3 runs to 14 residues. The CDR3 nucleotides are TGTGCCAGCAGCAAGGACTTTTCTACCGGGGAGCTGTTTTTT. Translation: CASSKDFSTGELFF.